What follows is one T cell receptor (beta chain) and its context. Its antigen is not known. The data stem from a study of shared clonotypes between healthy human individuals. Regarding the study as a whole: Some clonotypes were shared by all four sorted-subset donors, while others were not shared. The non-shared ones had lower generation probabilities than the shared ones. Naive CD4 clonotypes overlapped across several donors at about 5.2%.

Once extracted for a subset, genomic DNA was divided evenly among several immunoSEQ plates. Libraries were prepared by immunoSEQ multiplex PCR; TCRdb keeps only in-frame clonotypes and omits some of them. The repertoire has approximately 810,000 clones, around 93% of them found once; the top ten carry 24%. After removal of 0 bases from V and 4 bases from J, the junction contained 0 bases not matched to a gene. From germline, CDR1 is MDHEN and CDR2 SYDVKM. The CDR3 sequence is 15 residues long. Naive CD8 cells were CD45RO-negative, positively selected for CCR7, excluding terminally differentiated effector memory CD45RA+ cells. Donors, healthy HIV-negative adults, lacked recent acute infections or vaccinations.

This chain connects TRBV28 to TRBJ2-1; 10 bases map to TRBD2. The specimen sequenced was naive CD8+ T cells sorted from blood. This TCR came from a young man in good health. As DNA, the CDR3 is TGTGCCAGCAGTTTATGGACTAGCGGGTACAATGAGCAGTTCTTC. Translating gives CASSLWTSGYNEQFF.